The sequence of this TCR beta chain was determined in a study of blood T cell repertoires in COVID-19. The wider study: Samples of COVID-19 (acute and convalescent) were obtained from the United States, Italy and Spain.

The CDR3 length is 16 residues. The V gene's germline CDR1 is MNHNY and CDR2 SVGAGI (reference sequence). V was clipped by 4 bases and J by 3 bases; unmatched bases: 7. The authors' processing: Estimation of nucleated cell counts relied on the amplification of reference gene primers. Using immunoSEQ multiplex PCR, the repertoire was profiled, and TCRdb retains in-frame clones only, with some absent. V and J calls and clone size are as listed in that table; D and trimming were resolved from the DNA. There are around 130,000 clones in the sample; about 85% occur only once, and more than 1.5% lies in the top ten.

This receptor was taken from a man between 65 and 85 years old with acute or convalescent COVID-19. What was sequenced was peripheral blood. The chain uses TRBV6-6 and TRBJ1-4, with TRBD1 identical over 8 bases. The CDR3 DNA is TGTGCCAGCAGTTTAAACAGCAGGGGGCCTAATGAAAAACTGTTTTTT. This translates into CASSLNSRGPNEKLFF.